The clone carrying this TCR beta chain was detected many times. No antigen is known for it. For a library built for alpha chains, this beta chain is a stray read; little rests on its size. TCRdb reanalysed the 5' RACE reads using MiXCR and keeps one entry per CDR3 protein. The sample yields 15,000 to 20,000 distinct CDR3 sequences, 5% to 6% seen once. This entry is derived from a study of spatial heterogeneity in lung cancer. Stated time point: sample taken at primary tumor resection. Study-wide results and caveats: Intratumoral expanded alpha and beta TCR counts were found to track tumor mutation counts.

V was cut by 2 bases and J by 2 bases, with 8 bases left in between. The CDR3 spans 14 residues. Germline V gene lookup returns CDR1 ENHRY and CDR2 SYGVKD. The receptor was isolated from a female donor with early-stage non-small cell lung cancer. Material: lung tumor tissue, obtained at surgery. The chain combines TRBV10-3 with TRBJ2-3; D unclear. CDR3 sequence reads: CAISELHATDTQYF. The CDR3, as DNA: TGTGCCATCAGTGAGCTACACGCCACAGATACGCAGTATTTT.